The 25 T cell receptor beta chains reported below all come from one sample, sequenced in a study of beta chain features in type 1 diabetes. Study-wide results and caveats: TCRB CDR3 length was moderately but significantly reduced in all four CD4+ subsets of Type 1 diabetes patients.

These receptors are not linked to any known antigen. Expressed TCRB transcripts were sequenced because the entire RNA isolate underwent reverse transcription. Sequenced by immunoSEQ multiplex PCR; TCRdb stores in-frame clones only, minus some. This table has roughly 240,000 clones, around 25% appearing once. Specimen: naive CD4+ T cells from blood. Receptors were obtained from a woman aged 25 to 39 with type 1 diabetes.

The rearrangement uses TRBV5-1 and TRBJ2-1, with D perhaps matching TRBD1 (6 bases). V lost 5 bases, J lost 8 bases, and 17 bases lay in between. Germline CDR1 SGHRS, CDR2 YFSETQ. The CDR3 spans 14 residues. CDR3 bases: TGCGCCAGCAGGTCCCAAACAGGGCAGGATGAGCAGTTCTTC. Translating gives CASRSQTGQDEQFF.

The chain carries TRBV18 and TRBJ1-2, with D unresolved. Germline V gene sequence: CDR1 KGHSH, CDR2 LQKENI. The V end was cut by 1 base, the J end by 2 bases, with 11 bases between. This CDR3 has 15 amino acids. The CDR3 sequence is CASSPRQEANYGYTF. The CDR3 nucleotides read TGTGCCAGCTCACCACGGCAGGAGGCCAACTATGGCTACACCTTC.

In its sample, this clone was seen once. The chain joins TRBV6-6 to TRBJ2-1; TRBD2 is a possible D gene (6 bases). This CDR3 region has 13 residues. Germline V lookup: CDR1 MNHNY, CDR2 SVGAGI (reference sequence). V lost 4 bases, J lost 5 bases, and 9 bases lay in between. The CDR3 region has the DNA TGTGCCAGCAGTTTCCTAGCGCACAATGAGCAGTTCTTC. As protein: CASSFLAHNEQFF.

This clone was seen only a few times. The chain is built from TRBV7-9 and TRBJ2-7, with TRBD1 as a possible D gene (6 bases). Trimming stripped 6 bases from V and 7 bases from J, with 19 bases between. The CDR3 is 14 amino acids. CDR1 and CDR2 from the germline V gene are SEHNR and FQNEAQ (reference sequence). The CDR3 DNA follows: TGTGCCAGCAGTGACAGGACTTTAAGGGGGGAGCAGTACTTC. Protein product: CASSDRTLRGEQYF.

The chain couples TRBV6-5 to TRBJ1-1; a weak D match, TRBD1 (6 bases). The V gene lost 6 bases and the J gene lost 0 bases, with 8 bases spanning the gap. The CDR3 length is 13 residues. The germline gives CDR1 MNHEY, CDR2 SVGAGI. The CDR3 nucleotides are TGTGCCAGCAGGGGACACTTGAACACTGAAGCTTTCTTT. It encodes CASRGHLNTEAFF.

This clone showed up just a few times. This sequence joins TRBV25-1 and TRBJ2-5, with a possible D match to TRBD2 (6 bases). Trimming pared 2 bases from V and 2 bases from J, leaving 9 bases between. CDR1 MGHDK and CDR2 SYGVNS come from the germline V gene. The CDR3 extends over 14 amino acids. As DNA, the CDR3 is TGTGCCAGCAGTGAAGTTGCGGGGCAAGAGACCCAGTACTTC. Protein: CASSEVAGQETQYF.

J is TRBJ2-7 and V is TRBV4-1; possible D gene TRBD2, 5 bases. The CDR3 has 13 amino acids. CDR1 is MGHRA, CDR2 YSYEKL, per germline. Trimming stripped 6 bases from V and 4 bases from J, with 13 bases between. The CDR3 bases are TGCGCCAGCAGTGCGGGTTATATGTACGAGCAGTACTTC. Encoded protein: CASSAGYMYEQYF.

This clone has only a few counts. The rearrangement uses TRBV9 and TRBJ2-2; 12 bases are shared with TRBD2. The CDR3 contains 16 residues. Germline lookup yields CDR1 SGDLS and CDR2 YYNGEE. Germline trimming cut 0 bases from V and 4 bases from J; bases unmatched to any gene: 1. The CDR3 reads CASSVGTSGATGELFF. CDR3 coding DNA: TGTGCCAGCAGCGTAGGGACTAGCGGGGCCACCGGGGAGCTGTTTTTT.

This clone came up a few times. The chain recombines TRBV9 with TRBJ2-5, with 8 bases lining up with TRBD2. The CDR3 totals 14 residues. With V trimmed by 3 bases and J by 4 bases, 5 bases remained unmatched. Germline V lookup: CDR1 SGDLS, CDR2 YYNGEE. The CDR3 bases are TGTGCCAGCAGCGAGAGCGGGAGTGGAGAGACCCAGTACTTC. Its translation is CASSESGSGETQYF.

This clone showed up just a few times. This rearrangement joins TRBV7-6 to TRBJ1-4, with 8 positions matching TRBD1. Germline values: CDR1 SGHVS, CDR2 FNYEAQ. The CDR3 length is 14 residues. With 2 bases clipped from V and 7 bases from J, the junction kept 3 bases outside the gene matches. The CDR3 spells CASSLTGGGEKLFF. The CDR3 region has the DNA TGTGCCAGCAGCTTAACAGGGGGGGGTGAAAAACTGTTTTTT.

The V call is TRBV5-4, the J call TRBJ2-3; TRBD2 matches 10 bases. Losses at the gene ends were 7 bases for V and 0 bases for J; bases not matched to a gene: 5. The CDR3 loop spans 15 amino acids. Germline V gene data show CDR1 as SGHNT and CDR2 as YYREEE (reference sequence). For the CDR3, the DNA is TGTGCCAGCGTAAGCGGGAGGGCCAGCACAGATACGCAGTATTTT. It translates to CASVSGRASTDTQYF.

This clone was found a few times. The chain employs TRBV29-1 and TRBJ2-1; no reliable D call. The CDR3 runs to 12 residues. Germline V gene data show CDR1 as SQVTM and CDR2 as ANQGSEA. V was pared by 5 bases and J by 3 bases, with 8 bases between. CDR3 in amino acids: CSVSPSYNEQFF. CDR3 sequence (DNA): TGCAGCGTTTCGCCTAGCTACAATGAGCAGTTCTTC.

This chain joins TRBV12-5 and TRBJ1-2; tentative D call: TRBD1 (5 bases). Germline V lookup: CDR1 LGHNT, CDR2 FRNRAP. Trimming took off 5 bases at V and 11 bases at J, with 12 bases between the two ends. The CDR3 loop spans 11 amino acids. CDR3 region: CASGLGTPYTF. DNA of the CDR3: TGTGCTAGTGGTCTCGGGACTCCTTACACCTTC.

The chain links TRBV29-1 to TRBJ2-1, with TRBD2 matching 8 bases. Germline V gene data show CDR1 as SQVTM and CDR2 as ANQGSEA. The CDR3 length is 14 residues. V gave up 0 bases and J gave up 7 bases; unmatched junction bases: 5. CDR3 nucleotides: TGCAGCGTTGAAGAAGGGACTAGTACGAATGAGCAGTTCTTC. It encodes CSVEEGTSTNEQFF.

This rearrangement joins TRBV21-1 to TRBJ2-3; whether TRBD2, the table's D call, matches the DNA was not checked. TRBV21-1 is reported as a pseudogene. The CDR3 extends over 14 amino acids. CDR3 sequence: CASSQAGLADTQYF. The DNA for the CDR3 is TGTGCCAGCAGCCAGGCGGGCTTGGCAGATACGCAGTATTTT.

In this sample, this clone turned up a few times. CDR3 nucleotides: TGCAGCGTTGAATTCGGGACAGGGTCGGAGACCCAGTACTTC. It encodes CSVEFGTGSETQYF. This chain uses TRBV29-1 with TRBJ2-5; 9 nucleotides match TRBD1. CDR3 size: 14 residues. The V gene end was trimmed by 2 bases and the J gene end by 5 bases; junction bases not matched to a gene: 6. CDR1 is SQVTM, CDR2 ANQGSEA, per germline.

The rearrangement joins TRBV30 to TRBJ2-1; D perhaps matches TRBD2 (6 bases). CDR1 GTSNPN and CDR2 SVGIG come from the germline V gene (reference sequence). V was clipped by 3 bases and J by 7 bases, with 16 bases between them. CDR3 length: 14 residues. CDR3 in amino acids: CAWSPGGRGNEQFF. CDR3 coding DNA: TGTGCCTGGAGCCCCGGAGGACGGGGGAATGAGCAGTTCTTC.

The chain links TRBV9 to TRBJ2-1, with a tentative D call TRBD1 (7 bases). This CDR3 contains 17 residues. Germline lookup yields CDR1 SGDLS and CDR2 YYNGEE. Trimming shortened V by 4 bases and J by 2 bases, and 19 bases separated the two germline ends. The CDR3 nucleotides are TGTGCCAGCAGCCCCGGAGGGGGCGCCACGCCCTACAATGAGCAGTTCTTC. This encodes CASSPGGGATPYNEQFF.

This clone came up once. The rearrangement links TRBV11-1 to TRBJ1-1, with a weak D call TRBD1 (5 bases). CDR1 is SGHAT, CDR2 FQDESV, per germline (reference sequence). Trimming pared 3 bases from V and 1 base from J, leaving 6 bases between. This CDR3 is 13 amino acids long. The DNA for the CDR3 is TGTGCCAGCAGCTTGACAGAGAACACTGAAGCTTTCTTT. It encodes CASSLTENTEAFF.

This clone was counted once. V gene TRBV19 combines with J gene TRBJ2-6; TRBD1 agrees at 7 bases. V gave up 3 bases and J gave up 2 bases; unmatched junction bases: 1. This CDR3 contains 15 residues. Germline assignment: CDR1 LNHDA and CDR2 SQIVND (reference sequence). The CDR3 DNA reads TGTGCCAGTAGTATCGGACAGGCTGGGGCCAACGTCCTGACTTTC. Residues: CASSIGQAGANVLTF.

The V gene is TRBV29-1, the J gene TRBJ2-1; 13 bases line up with TRBD2. Germline loops: CDR1 SQVTM, CDR2 ANQGSEA. The CDR3 covers 13 residues. Trimming cost V 4 bases and J 7 bases; bases outside gene matches: 1. CDR3 sequence reads: CSVGGLAGNEQFF. Written as DNA, the CDR3 is TGCAGCGTTGGGGGACTAGCGGGGAATGAGCAGTTCTTC.

This rearrangement joins TRBV18 to TRBJ1-5; D gene uncertain. This CDR3 is 15 amino acids long. Trimming took off 2 bases at V and 3 bases at J, with 11 bases between the two ends. The germline CDR1 and CDR2 sequences are KGHSH and LQKENI. CDR3 nucleotides: TGTGCCAGCTCACCATTCGCCGGGGACAATCAGCCCCAGCATTTT. It translates to CASSPFAGDNQPQHF.

The chain is built from TRBV29-1 and TRBJ1-5; tentatively, D is TRBD1 (6 bases). Trimming left V 5 bases short and J 2 bases short, with 7 bases between. Germline-derived CDR1 and CDR2 are SQVTM and ANQGSEA. CDR3 length: 12 residues. The CDR3 coding sequence is TGCAGCGTTTCAGGGGGCAATCAGCCCCAGCATTTT. The encoded protein is CSVSGGNQPQHF.

This chain joins TRBV27 and TRBJ1-1, with D tentatively TRBD1 (6 bases). Germline loops: CDR1 MNHEY, CDR2 SMNVEV (reference sequence). V shed 3 bases and J shed 5 bases, with 10 bases lying between them. The CDR3 runs 13 residues. Written as DNA, the CDR3 is TGTGCCAGCAGTTTTGTGGGGACAACTGAAGCTTTCTTT. This sequence encodes CASSFVGTTEAFF.

The V gene is TRBV9, the J gene TRBJ2-3; 9 bases line up with TRBD2. V shed 4 bases, J shed 2 bases, and the junction held 2 bases outside the gene matches. This CDR3 contains 14 residues. CDR1 and CDR2 from the germline V gene are SGDLS and YYNGEE. In DNA, the CDR3 is TGTGCCAGCAGCCTAGCGGGGTCCACAGATACGCAGTATTTT. Its protein product is CASSLAGSTDTQYF.